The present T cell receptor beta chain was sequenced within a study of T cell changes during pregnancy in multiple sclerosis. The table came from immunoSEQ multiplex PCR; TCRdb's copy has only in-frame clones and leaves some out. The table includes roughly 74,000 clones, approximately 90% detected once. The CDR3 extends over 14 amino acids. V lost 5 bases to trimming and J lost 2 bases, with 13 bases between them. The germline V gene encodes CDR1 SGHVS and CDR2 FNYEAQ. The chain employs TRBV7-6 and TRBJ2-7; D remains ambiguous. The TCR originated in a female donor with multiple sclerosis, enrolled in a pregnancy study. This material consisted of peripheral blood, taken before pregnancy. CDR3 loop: CASSDDLGAYEQYF. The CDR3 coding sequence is TGTGCCAGCAGCGATGATTTGGGCGCCTACGAGCAGTACTTC.